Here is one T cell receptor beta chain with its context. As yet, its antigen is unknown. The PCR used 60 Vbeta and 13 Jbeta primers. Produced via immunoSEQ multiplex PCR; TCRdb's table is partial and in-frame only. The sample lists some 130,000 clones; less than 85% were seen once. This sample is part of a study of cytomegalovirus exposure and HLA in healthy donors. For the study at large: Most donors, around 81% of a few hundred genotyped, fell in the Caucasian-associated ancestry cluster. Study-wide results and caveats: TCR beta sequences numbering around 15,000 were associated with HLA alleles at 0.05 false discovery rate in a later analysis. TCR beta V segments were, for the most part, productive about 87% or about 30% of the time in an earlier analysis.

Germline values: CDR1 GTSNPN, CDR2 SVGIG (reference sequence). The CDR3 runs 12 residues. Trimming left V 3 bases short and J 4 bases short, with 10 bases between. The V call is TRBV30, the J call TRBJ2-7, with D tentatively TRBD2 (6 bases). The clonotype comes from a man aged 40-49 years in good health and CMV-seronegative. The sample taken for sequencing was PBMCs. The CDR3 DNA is TGTGCCTGGAGCGCGACTAGATACGAGCAGTACTTC. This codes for CAWSATRYEQYF. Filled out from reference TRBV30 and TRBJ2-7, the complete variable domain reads SQTIHQWPATLVQPVGSPLSLECTVEGTSNPNLYWYRQAAGRGLQLLFYSVGIGQISSEVPQNLSASRPQDRQFILSSKKLLLSDSGFYLCAWSATRYEQYFGPGTRLTVT.